This TCR beta chain was sequenced in a study of metastatic and nonmetastatic thyroid tumors. About the study: The comparison covered peripheral blood and tumor or nodule tissue in malignant and benign thyroid patients. Study-level points and caveats: Reportedly, malignant thyroid tumors had significantly higher TCR beta diversity than benign nodules, in blood and tumor.

Patients had received no treatment of any kind before thyroid surgery. The sample holds many counts of this clone. Its antigen is not identified. Via MiXCR, TCRdb re-called the PCR reads. In the table there are approximately 74,000 clones, approximately 14% of which are singletons. Germline CDR1 is SGHNT and CDR2 is YYREEE (reference sequence). The ends were cut back, 4 bases at V and 0 bases at J, with 11 bases in the middle. The CDR3 has 14 amino acids. The TCR sequence derives from a male donor with papillary thyroid cancer or a benign thyroid nodule (not recorded which). Some clones in this sample may be carry-over from other donors' samples. This chain uses TRBV5-4 with TRBJ2-7; D possibly uses TRBD1 or TRBD2 (5 bases each). The source material was blood. CDR3 sequence: CASSPPGASYEQYF. The CDR3 coding sequence is TGTGCCAGCAGCCCTCCCGGGGCCTCCTACGAGCAGTACTTC.